The sequence of this T cell receptor beta chain was determined in a study of vaccination and CD4 T cells after COVID-19. Remarks on this clonotype: Its antigen is as yet unknown.

Sequencing of cultured CD4+ T cell DNA used the Oncomine TCR Beta short-read assay. TCRdb recomputed calls from the PCR reads with MiXCR, one row per CDR3 protein. Of 6,500 to 8,000 distinct CDR3 sequences listed, around 25% are singletons. Regarding treatment: roughly 11-day PBMC culture with coronavirus spike peptide pools or control peptides (ViraFEST assay). The source of this sequence is a human donor who had recovered from COVID-19. The specimen was CD4+ T cells from blood, cultured in vitro, collected after SARS-CoV-2 vaccination.

CDR3 sequence reads: CASSIRTGPSSYNEQFF. In DNA form, the CDR3 reads TGTGCCAGTAGTATTAGGACAGGACCTAGCTCCTACAATGAGCAGTTCTTC. This rearrangement joins TRBV19 to TRBJ2-1; 7 bases map to TRBD1. V was pared by 3 bases and J by 0 bases, with 8 bases of the junction left unmatched. The length of the CDR3 is 17 residues. In germline, CDR1 is LNHDA, CDR2 SQIVND (reference sequence).